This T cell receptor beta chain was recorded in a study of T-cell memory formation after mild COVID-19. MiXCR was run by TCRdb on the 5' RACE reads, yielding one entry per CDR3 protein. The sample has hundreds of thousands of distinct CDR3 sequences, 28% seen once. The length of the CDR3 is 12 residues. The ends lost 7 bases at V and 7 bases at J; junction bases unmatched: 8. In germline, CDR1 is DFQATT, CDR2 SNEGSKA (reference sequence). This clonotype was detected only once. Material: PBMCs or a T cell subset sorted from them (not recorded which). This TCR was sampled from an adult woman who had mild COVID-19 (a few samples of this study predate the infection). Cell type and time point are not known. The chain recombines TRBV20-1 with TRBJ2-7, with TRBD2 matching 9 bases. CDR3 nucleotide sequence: TGCAGTGGGGCGGGAGGGCCGTATGAGCAGTACTTC. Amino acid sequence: CSGAGGPYEQYF.